The T cell receptor (beta chain) under discussion was sequenced for a study of neurological immune-mediated disorders. Study-wide points: The study found no CDR3 amino acid sequences shared by expanded clones across subjects, suggesting private repertoires in all groups. One related-CDR3 cluster, identified by phylogenetic grouping, held the repertoires of 18 of 34 multiple sclerosis patients and was a possible signature.

By 5'RACE with 10-nucleotide random UMIs, the cDNA was made. Over 170 million TCR-beta sequences from 15-18 subjects came from every sequencing run. Each CDR3 protein is one row after TCRdb ran MiXCR on the 5' RACE reads. Here the sample spans about 65,000 distinct CDR3 sequences, over 4% being singletons. In this sample, this clonotype turned up many times. Its antigen is currently unknown. From germline, CDR1 is MNHEY and CDR2 SVGEGT. Trimming pared 2 bases from V and 10 bases from J, leaving 9 bases between. The CDR3 covers 12 residues. The chain recombines TRBV6-2 or TRBV6-3 with TRBJ2-1; D may be TRBD2 (6 bases). The sample was PBMCs. This receptor was identified in a man in his fifties or sixties with multiple sclerosis. Here the CDR3 DNA reads TGTGCCAGCAGTTACGCGAGCGGGGAGCAGTTCTTC. Translation: CASSYASGEQFF.